Shown below are 21 T cell receptor beta chains from a single sample sequenced in a study of cytomegalovirus exposure and HLA in healthy donors. The PCR was carried out with 60 Vbeta primers and 13 Jbeta primers. Profiled with immunoSEQ multiplex PCR; TCRdb holds only in-frame clones, not every one. Among fewer than 140,000 clones listed, roughly 82% were seen once. The sequenced sample consisted of PBMCs. These receptors all come from a male donor in good health and CMV-seropositive.

This chain links TRBV11-2 with TRBJ2-7; no definite D call. In germline, CDR1 is SGHAT, CDR2 FQNNGV. Trimming pared 4 bases from V and 0 bases from J, leaving 4 bases between. The CDR3 runs to 12 residues. The CDR3 DNA sequence: TGTGCCAGCAGCTCGAGCTCCTACGAGCAGTACTTC. It is translated as CASSSSSYEQYF.

A few counts support this clone. The J gene is TRBJ2-7, the V gene TRBV7-9, with D possibly being TRBD2 (6 bases). Trimming took off 3 bases at V and 4 bases at J, with 13 bases between the two ends. The CDR3 has 14 residues. In germline, CDR1 is SEHNR, CDR2 FQNEAQ (reference sequence). In DNA form, the CDR3 reads TGTGCCAGCAGCTTCACGGGAGATATGTACGAGCAGTACTTC. This translates into CASSFTGDMYEQYF. Supplemented by reference TRBV7-9 and TRBJ2-7, the full variable domain reads DTGVSQNPRHKITKRGQNVTFRCDPISEHNRLYWYRQTLGQGPEFLTYFQNEAQLEKSRLLSDRFSAERPKGSFSTLEIQRTEQGDSAMYLCASSFTGDMYEQYFGPGTRLTVT.

This chain links TRBV7-2 with TRBJ2-2; 7 bases agree with TRBD2. Germline CDR1 reads SGHTA; CDR2 reads FQGNSA. With V trimmed by 5 bases and J by 5 bases, 14 bases remained unmatched. This CDR3 spans 17 amino acids. The CDR3 loop reads CASSVSGTIPTTGELFF. CDR3 bases: TGTGCCAGCAGCGTATCCGGGACTATCCCAACAACCGGGGAGCTGTTTTTT.

The CDR3 protein is CASSQTNYGYTF. CDR3 sequence (DNA): TGTGCCAGTAGCCAGACTAACTATGGCTACACCTTC. This chain links TRBV19 with TRBJ1-2; D not resolved. V lost 6 bases, J lost 0 bases, and 5 bases lay in between. The germline CDR1 and CDR2 sequences are LNHDA and SQIVND (reference sequence). This CDR3 spans 12 amino acids.

The genes are TRBV7-9 and TRBJ1-5; D remains ambiguous. CDR1 is SEHNR, CDR2 FQNEAQ, per germline (reference sequence). V lost 1 base and J 3 bases, leaving 13 bases between the germline ends. CDR3 size: 16 residues. CDR3 region: CASSLGGTSANQPQHF. DNA for the CDR3: TGTGCCAGCAGCTTAGGCGGCACCTCCGCCAATCAGCCCCAGCATTTT.

The chain employs TRBV13 and TRBJ2-7; maybe TRBD2 (5 bases). V was cut by 4 bases and J by 0 bases, with 19 bases left in between. The V gene's germline CDR1 is PRHDT and CDR2 FYEKMQ (reference sequence). The CDR3 loop spans 17 amino acids. In DNA form, the CDR3 reads TGTGCCAGCAGCTCTGGCCCGAGGGCTTCTAGCTCCTACGAGCAGTACTTC. This gives the protein CASSSGPRASSSYEQYF.

This clone was found once. The CDR3 nucleotides are TGTGCCAGCAGTCGACATCCCAATGGCTACACCTTC. Translating gives CASSRHPNGYTF. This chain uses TRBV6-1 with TRBJ1-2; D ambiguous. The V end was cut by 5 bases, the J end by 6 bases, with 10 bases between. CDR3 length: 12 residues. Germline-derived CDR1 and CDR2 are MNHNS and SASEGT.

The rearrangement uses TRBV27 and TRBJ2-7, with a possible D match to TRBD2 (6 bases). The CDR3 covers 15 residues. Between the trimmed V and J ends, which lost 8 bases and 3 bases, there was a span of 20 bases. The V gene's germline CDR1 is MNHEY and CDR2 SMNVEV (reference sequence). The CDR3 DNA reads TGTGCCAGCGGGGGAGGCGGGACGGGAAACTACGAGCAGTACTTC. This encodes CASGGGGTGNYEQYF.

This chain links TRBV15 with TRBJ2-1; 7 nucleotides agree with TRBD2. V shed 0 bases, J shed 3 bases, and the junction held 17 bases outside the gene matches. This CDR3 has 20 amino acids. Germline V gene lookup returns CDR1 LNHNV and CDR2 YYDKDF (reference sequence). The CDR3 DNA reads as TGTGCCACCAGCAGAGACTGGACTCGCGGGGGAGACGTAGGCTACAATGAGCAGTTCTTC. This sequence encodes CATSRDWTRGGDVGYNEQFF.

The chain carries TRBV7-3 and TRBJ1-5; no firm D call. From germline, CDR1 is SGHTA and CDR2 FQGTGA. Deletions cut 3 bases from V and 5 bases from J, with 5 bases between. This CDR3 contains 12 residues. The CDR3 loop reads CASSLRDQPQHF. The DNA of the CDR3 is TGTGCCAGCAGCTTGAGGGATCAGCCCCAGCATTTT.

Notes on this clone: Other nucleotide sequences from this sample produce the same CDR3. The V and J genes are TRBV7-2 and TRBJ2-2; D is unclear. Deletions cut 0 bases from V and 4 bases from J, with 6 bases between. CDR3 size: 14 residues. Germline CDR1 and CDR2: SGHTA and FQGNSA. CDR3 sequence: CASSLAGGTGELFF. The CDR3 DNA sequence: TGTGCCAGCAGCTTAGCAGGCGGCACCGGGGAGCTGTTTTTT.

The chain has TRBV29-1 and TRBJ2-5, with D perhaps TRBD2 (6 bases). The V end lost 3 bases, the J end lost 9 bases, and 14 bases lay between the germline ends. Germline V CDR1 and CDR2: SQVTM, ANQGSEA. The length of the CDR3 is 12 residues. The CDR3 nucleotides are TGCAGCGTTGAGGCGGGACGGGAGTCCCAGTACTTC. The encoded protein is CSVEAGRESQYF. The whole variable domain, filled in from reference TRBV29-1 and TRBJ2-5, reads SAVISQKPSRDICQRGTSLTIQCQVDSQVTMMFWYRQQPGQSLTLIATANQGSEATYESGFVIDKFPISRPNLTFSTLTVSNMSPEDSSIYLCSVEAGRESQYFGPGTRLLVL.

This chain connects TRBV7-2 to TRBJ2-5; 14 bases line up with TRBD2. Trimming removed 0 bases from V and 5 bases from J; junction bases left unmatched: 11. This CDR3 region has 19 residues. CDR1 is SGHTA and CDR2 is FQGNSA in the germline V gene. This CDR3 is CASSLAGGTSGSLRETQYF. CDR3 DNA sequence: TGTGCCAGCAGCTTAGCGGGGGGGACTAGCGGGAGTCTACGGGAGACCCAGTACTTC.

This clone has just a few counts. V and J are TRBV5-5 and TRBJ2-2; 7 bases match TRBD1. The V gene's germline CDR1 is SGHKS and CDR2 YYEKEE (reference sequence). V lost 4 bases and J lost 1; bases outside the gene matches: 7. There are 16 residues in the CDR3. The CDR3 nucleotides are TGTGCCAGCAGCCCGGACAGGTTCGGGAACACCGGGGAGCTGTTTTTT. As protein: CASSPDRFGNTGELFF.

The genes are TRBV9 and TRBJ2-2; 8 bases line up with TRBD2. Germline CDR1 SGDLS, CDR2 YYNGEE. The CDR3 loop spans 16 amino acids. J lost 7 bases, V lost 1 base, and 9 bases had no gene match. CDR3 DNA sequence: TGTGCCAGCAGCGTATCACCTAGCGGGCTAGTCGGGGAGCTGTTTTTT. Protein sequence: CASSVSPSGLVGELFF.

This clone was picked up a small number of times. The rearrangement uses TRBV4-3 and TRBJ2-7; no definite D call. The CDR3 totals 17 residues. The germline V and J ends were trimmed by 0 bases and 2 bases, with 17 bases remaining between them. The germline V gene has CDR1 LGHNA and CDR2 YSLEER. CDR3 nucleotide sequence: TGCGCCAGCAGCCAAGATTCCCAACAGACCTTTACCTACGAGCAGTACTTC. Its translation is CASSQDSQQTFTYEQYF.

The gene calls are TRBV28 and TRBJ2-2, with 13 bases that match TRBD2. Germline V gene lookup returns CDR1 MDHEN and CDR2 SYDVKM. The CDR3 contains 15 residues. The ends lost 5 bases at V and 7 bases at J; junction bases unmatched: 4. The CDR3 DNA sequence: TGTGCCAGCAGTCAAGGACTAGCGGGAGTCGGGGAGCTGTTTTTT. It encodes CASSQGLAGVGELFF. Supplemented by reference TRBV28 and TRBJ2-2, the full variable domain reads DVKVTQSSRYLVKRTGEKVFLECVQDMDHENMFWYRQDPGLGLRLIYFSYDVKMKEKGDIPEGYSVSREKKERFSLILESASTNQTSMYLCASSQGLAGVGELFFGEGSRLTVL.

The chain links TRBV5-1 to TRBJ2-3; 7 bases are shared with TRBD1. The trim removed 4 bases at V and 2 bases at J, leaving 4 bases unmatched. Germline V gene sequence: CDR1 SGHRS, CDR2 YFSETQ. This CDR3 region has 14 residues. As DNA, the CDR3 is TGCGCCAGCAGCCCAGGGACAGCCACAGATACGCAGTATTTT. As protein: CASSPGTATDTQYF.

The chain joins TRBV7-9 to TRBJ1-6, with D unresolved. The germline V and J ends were trimmed by 5 bases and 11 bases, with 10 bases remaining between them. The germline CDR1 and CDR2 sequences are SEHNR and FQNEAQ (reference sequence). The CDR3 consists of 12 residues. The CDR3: CASSPNSPPLHF. The CDR3 region has the DNA TGTGCCAGCAGCCCAAATTCCCCACCCCTCCACTTT.

The CDR3 nucleotides are TGTGCCAGCAGCTTGAACCCGGGAGGTTCCTACGAGCAGTACTTC. Protein: CASSLNPGGSYEQYF. This rearrangement joins TRBV7-9 to TRBJ2-7; 7 nucleotides align to TRBD2. With 3 bases clipped from V and 1 base from J, the junction kept 6 bases outside the gene matches. This CDR3 spans 15 amino acids. Germline CDR1 and CDR2: SEHNR and FQNEAQ (reference sequence).

The CDR3 DNA sequence: TGTGCCAGCATCCGCTCTGGGGCCAACGTCCTGACTTTC. It codes for CASIRSGANVLTF. The V gene is TRBV28, the J gene TRBJ2-6; D unclear. The CDR3 is 13 residues long. In germline, CDR1 is MDHEN, CDR2 SYDVKM. V was trimmed by 7 bases and J by 0 bases, leaving 4 bases between them.